This is a list of T cell receptor beta chains from one sample in a study of blood T cell repertoires in COVID-19. Only in-frame clones appear in the TCRdb table, and some are missing; sequencing was by immunoSEQ multiplex PCR. This sample has under 300,000 clones; around 89% occur once, and the top ten carry 2%. The sequenced material came from PBMCs or T cells enriched from blood (not recorded which). These receptor sequences come from a woman between 55 and 75 years old in a cohort exposed to, infected with or recovered from COVID-19 (not recorded which). Both conserved end residues are part of each CDR3. D genes are given only for firm matches. Size is omitted from some rows. Given values are once, few, many or a class for expanded clones.

cdr3_nt | cdr3_aa | d_call | v_call | clone_size | cdr3_length | j_call
TGTGCCAGCAAAGACAGAAGCTCCTACGAGCAGTACTTC | CASKDRSSYEQYF | . | TRBV6-1 | . | 13 | TRBJ2-7
TGTGCCAGCAGCTCGACAGACGAGCAGTACTTC | CASSSTDEQYF | . | TRBV5-8 | . | 11 | TRBJ2-7
TGTGCCAGCAGGGGCCCCGGCGAGGGGGAGACTGAAGCTTTCTTT | CASRGPGEGETEAFF | . | TRBV6-5 | few | 15 | TRBJ1-1
TGTGCCAGCAGACCACGAGGTAGCGGCCAAGAGACCCAGTACTTC | CASRPRGSGQETQYF | . | TRBV28 | . | 15 | TRBJ2-5
TGTGCCAGCAGCTTAGACTGTAGCGGGAGGGGCCCCTACGAGCAGTACTTC | CASSLDCSGRGPYEQYF | TRBD2 | TRBV11-3 | . | 17 | TRBJ2-7
TGTGCCAGCAGCCAAGGGGGCATTGTTTCACCCCTCCACTTT | CASSQGGIVSPLHF | . | TRBV3-1/TRBV3-2 | . | 14 | TRBJ1-6
TGTGCCAGCAGCCCGGGGGACAGATCCTACGAGCAGTACTTC | CASSPGDRSYEQYF | . | TRBV3-1/TRBV3-2 | . | 14 | TRBJ2-7
TGTGCCTGGACCAGCGGGAGCTCCTACAATGAGCAGTTCTTC | CAWTSGSSYNEQFF | TRBD2 | TRBV30 | . | 14 | TRBJ2-1
TGTGCCAGCAGTTACCGACTAGCGGAGACTGACTACGAGCAGTACTTC | CASSYRLAETDYEQYF | TRBD2 | TRBV6-2/TRBV6-3 | once | 16 | TRBJ2-7
TGTGCCAGCAGCCCCTCGCGACAGGGGACTCGAGAGACCCAGTACTTC | CASSPSRQGTRETQYF | TRBD1 | TRBV7-2 | . | 16 | TRBJ2-5
TGTGCCAGCAGACTAGCGGGAGGAGGTGAGCAGTTCTTC | CASRLAGGGEQFF | TRBD2 | TRBV2 | . | 13 | TRBJ2-1
TGTGCCAGCAGCGTGGACAGGGGATTCGAGCAGTACTTC | CASSVDRGFEQYF | TRBD1 | TRBV9 | . | 13 | TRBJ2-7
TGTGCCGCCGGGGCGGGAAGCTCTGGAAACACCATATATTTT | CAAGAGSSGNTIYF | . | TRBV6-5 | . | 14 | TRBJ1-3
TGTGCCAGCTCGAAGGACGGGGCTAACTATGGCTACACCTTC | CASSKDGANYGYTF | . | TRBV18 | few | 14 | TRBJ1-2
TGTGCCAGCAGGAAGGGAACTAGCGGGAGGGCCTCACCCTACAATGAGCAGTTCTTC | CASRKGTSGRASPYNEQFF | TRBD2 | TRBV2 | . | 19 | TRBJ2-1
TGTGCCAGCAGCTTAGGGCGGGAGAGCTACAATGAGCAGTTCTTC | CASSLGRESYNEQFF | TRBD2 | TRBV11-3 | . | 15 | TRBJ2-1
TGTGCCAGCAGTGAAAGAGGCGCCTCAGGGGGTGGCTACACCTTC | CASSERGASGGGYTF | TRBD1 | TRBV2 | few | 15 | TRBJ1-2
TGTGCCAGCAGTGACGATTTCCTGGGGAGGGCCGGCACAGATACGCAGTATTTT | CASSDDFLGRAGTDTQYF | TRBD2 | TRBV6-1 | . | 18 | TRBJ2-3
TGTGCCAGCAGCGTTCGGGGGGATGGTTATTCACCCCTCCACTTT | CASSVRGDGYSPLHF | . | TRBV9 | . | 15 | TRBJ1-6
TGTGCCAGCATCAATCTTGGCGGACTAGCGGGACCAGATACGCAGTATTTT | CASINLGGLAGPDTQYF | TRBD2 | TRBV28 | . | 17 | TRBJ2-3
TGTGCCAGCTCACCAGAAAACGCGGGACTAGCGGTGTCCGGGGAGCTGTTTTTT | CASSPENAGLAVSGELFF | TRBD2 | TRBV18 | . | 18 | TRBJ2-2
TGTGCCAGCAGCGTAGGCGGGAGGGCCATTGAGACCCAGTACTTC | CASSVGGRAIETQYF | TRBD2 | TRBV9 | once | 15 | TRBJ2-5
TGTGCCAGTAGTAATTCCCCGACAGCTAATTCACCCCTCCACTTT | CASSNSPTANSPLHF | . | TRBV19 | . | 15 | TRBJ1-6
TGTGCCAGCGGGGGGACTGAAGCTTTCTTT | CASGGTEAFF | . | TRBV6-5 | . | 10 | TRBJ1-1
TGTGCCAGCAGTTCTTACTGGCTAGCGGGAACCGGGGAGCTGTTTTTT | CASSSYWLAGTGELFF | TRBD2 | TRBV27 | . | 16 | TRBJ2-2
TGTGCCAGCAGCGAGGGGCGGGGCTATGGCTACACCTTC | CASSEGRGYGYTF | . | TRBV5-8 | once | 13 | TRBJ1-2
TGTGCCAGTAGTATGTGGAGTCAGCCCCAGCATTTT | CASSMWSQPQHF | . | TRBV19 | . | 12 | TRBJ1-5
TGTGCCAGCAGTGGGCAGGGGATTAACACCGGGGAGCTGTTTTTT | CASSGQGINTGELFF | . | TRBV2 | . | 15 | TRBJ2-2
TGTGCCAGCAGCTTGGGGGGACTAGCGGGAGGGCCGGGAGATACGCAGTATTTT | CASSLGGLAGGPGDTQYF | TRBD2 | TRBV5-6 | . | 18 | TRBJ2-3
TGTGCCAGTAGTGTATTGGGACAGGGGCAGCGCGAGCAGTACTTC | CASSVLGQGQREQYF | TRBD1 | TRBV19 | . | 15 | TRBJ2-7
TGCGCCAGCAGCTTGGAGGCAGGGCCCGGGGAGCTGTTTTTT | CASSLEAGPGELFF | . | TRBV5-1 | . | 14 | TRBJ2-2
TGTGCCAGTAGTATGGCGGCTAATGAAAAACTGTTTTTT | CASSMAANEKLFF | . | TRBV19 | . | 13 | TRBJ1-4
TGTGCCAGCAGTGAAAGGGGGGGGCAATCCTACGAGCAGTACTTC | CASSERGGQSYEQYF | . | TRBV6-1 | . | 15 | TRBJ2-7
TGTGCCACCAGCAGAGTACAGGGCACTGAAGCTTTCTTT | CATSRVQGTEAFF | . | TRBV15 | once | 13 | TRBJ1-1
TGTGCCAGCAGGGAGCATCTAGCGGGAGGAACAGATACGCAGTATTTT | CASREHLAGGTDTQYF | TRBD2 | TRBV11-2 | . | 16 | TRBJ2-3
TGTGCCAGCAGCTTTCCGGGGAGCCACAATGAGCAGTTCTTC | CASSFPGSHNEQFF | . | TRBV5-6 | . | 14 | TRBJ2-1
TGTGCCAGCAGTGAGGGGGAGGGAGGCTTCGCGAACACCGGGGAGCTGTTTTTT | CASSEGEGGFANTGELFF | TRBD2 | TRBV2 | few | 18 | TRBJ2-2
TGTGCCAGCAGTTACGGGGGGACAGGGAAGGTCTCTGGCTACACCTTC | CASSYGGTGKVSGYTF | TRBD1 | TRBV6-5 | . | 16 | TRBJ1-2
TGTGCCAGCTCTCAGACAGTCTATAATTCACCCCTCCACTTT | CASSQTVYNSPLHF | . | TRBV6-4 | . | 14 | TRBJ1-6
TGCGCCAGCAGCCTGATTGCGGGAGGGCCGGGGGAGACCCAGTACTTC | CASSLIAGGPGETQYF | TRBD2 | TRBV4-3 | . | 16 | TRBJ2-5